The rows below give T cell receptor beta chains drawn from one sample of a study of shared clonotypes between healthy human individuals. Sequenced by immunoSEQ multiplex PCR; TCRdb stores in-frame clones only, minus some. The table includes about 1.9 million clones, about 94% detected once. What was sequenced was naive CD8+ T cells from PBMCs. The receptor source for this set is a man between 18 and 35 years old in good health. Some clones in this sample may be carry-over from other donors' samples. Each CDR3 is given with its conserved first and last residue. The order of the fields is clone size, V gene, D gene, J gene, CDR3 DNA, CDR3 protein. The D gene is left open where the match is weak. Clone size is stated in some rows and not others, as once, few, many or a class when expanded.

.,TRBV5-1,.,TRBJ1-1,TGCGCCAGCAGCCCTTACTCAGGGAGAGGAAATGAAGCTTTCTTT,CASSPYSGRGNEAFF
.,TRBV5-6,.,TRBJ1-4,TGTGCCAGCAGCTCGGGACGGATTAATGAAAAACTGTTTTTT,CASSSGRINEKLFF
.,TRBV5-6,TRBD1,TRBJ1-2,TGTGCCAGCAGCCAGACAGGGGTATACACCTTC,CASSQTGVYTF
.,TRBV4-1,.,TRBJ1-1,TGCGCCAGCAGCCAAGTAATACAGTTCGGCACTGAAGCTTTCTTT,CASSQVIQFGTEAFF
.,TRBV4-1,.,TRBJ1-1,TGCGCCAGCAGCCAAGTTCCGGGGGCGGACACTGAAGCTTTCTTT,CASSQVPGADTEAFF
.,TRBV5-6,.,TRBJ1-2,TGTGCCAGCAGCTTGGTGGGACCGGGGGGTGGCTACACCTTC,CASSLVGPGGGYTF
.,TRBV6-5,.,TRBJ2-2,TGTGCCAGCAGTTACCCAACCTCGAACACCGGGGAGCTGTTTTTT,CASSYPTSNTGELFF
once,TRBV7-9,.,TRBJ1-5,TGTGCCAGCAGCTTAGGGTTGTCAGTTCGGGATCAGCCCCAGCATTTT,CASSLGLSVRDQPQHF
.,TRBV15,.,TRBJ2-7,TGTGCCACCAGCAAGGGAGCGGGCGCCTACGAGCAGTACTTC,CATSKGAGAYEQYF
.,TRBV5-1,.,TRBJ2-7,TGCGCCAGCAGCTTGGGGGGAGGAACGGGCTCCTACGAGCAGTACTTC,CASSLGGGTGSYEQYF
.,TRBV4-1,.,TRBJ2-1,TGCGCCAGCAGCCGCGTTAAGCGTGATTCTTACAATGAGCAGTTCTTC,CASSRVKRDSYNEQFF
.,TRBV5-1,.,TRBJ2-1,TGCGCCAGCAGCTTGAGGCTTGGACAGAGGTACAATGAGCAGTTCTTC,CASSLRLGQRYNEQFF
.,TRBV13,TRBD1,TRBJ1-2,TGTGCCAGCAGCCTGGGACAGACCTATGGCTACACCTTC,CASSLGQTYGYTF
.,TRBV9,.,TRBJ2-2,TGTGCCAGCAGCGGTTTTACCGGGACGAGGTTTTCCGGGGAGCTGTTTTTT,CASSGFTGTRFSGELFF
once,TRBV5-1,.,TRBJ2-7,TGCGCCAGCAGCTTGGGCGGCAGGGCCTACGAGCAGTACTTC,CASSLGGRAYEQYF
.,TRBV5-1,TRBD1,TRBJ2-7,TGCGCCAGCAGCTTGGTGGGACAGAACTTCTACGAGCAGTACTTC,CASSLVGQNFYEQYF
.,TRBV28,.,TRBJ2-3,TGTGCCAGGATGCAAGATACGCAGTATTTT,CARMQDTQYF
.,TRBV11-2,.,TRBJ2-1,TGTGCCAGCAGCCTAGGGTTAGAAGAATACAATGAGCAGTTCTTC,CASSLGLEEYNEQFF
.,TRBV7-9,.,TRBJ2-7,TGTGCCAGCAGCTTGGCCTCCGGGTCCCGGTACGAGCAGTACTTC,CASSLASGSRYEQYF
.,TRBV28,.,TRBJ1-1,TGTGCCAGCAGCGCTATAAGGGAGCTGAACACTGAAGCTTTCTTT,CASSAIRELNTEAFF
.,TRBV7-6,.,TRBJ2-3,TGTGCCAGCAGCCCGGCCTGGACGGAGGCTACAGATACGCAGTATTTT,CASSPAWTEATDTQYF
.,TRBV11-2,TRBD1,TRBJ1-2,TGTGCCAGCAGTTCTACCGGGACAGTCTATGGCTACACCTTC,CASSSTGTVYGYTF
.,TRBV5-6,.,TRBJ1-4,TGTGCCAGCAGCTTGCAGGTCGGCGCGAGGGTCACTAATGAAAAACTGTTTTTT,CASSLQVGARVTNEKLFF
.,TRBV6-1,.,TRBJ1-1,TGTGCCAGCAGTGAACCTGCTGAAGCTTTCTTT,CASSEPAEAFF
.,TRBV5-1,.,TRBJ2-2,TGCGCCAGCAGCCGAACAGGGCTAGAGATCGGGGAGCTGTTTTTT,CASSRTGLEIGELFF
.,TRBV9,TRBD1,TRBJ2-7,TGTGCCAGCAGCCGGGGGACAGGGGTTAGTGAGCAGTACTTC,CASSRGTGVSEQYF
.,TRBV9,.,TRBJ1-5,TGTGCCAGCAGCGTAGAAGGGGTCCCCAATCAGCCCCAGCATTTT,CASSVEGVPNQPQHF